This T cell receptor beta chain was observed in a study of T cell responses to AZD1222 COVID-19 vaccine. The data were produced by immunoSEQ multiplex PCR, yet TCRdb's version contains in-frame clones alone and is incomplete. This sample has roughly 180,000 clones, with about 90% found just once. The CDR3 is 14 residues long. V gave up 5 bases and J gave up 3 bases, with 13 bases separating them. Germline V gives CDR1 MNHEY, CDR2 SVGEGT. V and J are TRBV6-2 or TRBV6-3 and TRBJ1-2; D possibly corresponds to TRBD1 (6 bases). The origin of this receptor is an adult who received the AZD1222 COVID-19 vaccine. The sample in question was peripheral blood, obtained 28 days after the second AZD1222 dose. CDR3 amino acids: CASSVTDSYYGYTF. Here the CDR3 DNA reads TGTGCCAGCAGTGTGACGGACAGCTACTATGGCTACACCTTC.